This TCR beta chain appears in the sequencing data of a study of T cell responses to AZD1222 COVID-19 vaccine. Overall study context: Second-dose intervals of approximately 4 or approximately 12 weeks were pooled. Study results and caveats: Baseline seropositivity occurred in only a handful of AZD1222 recipients.

As for this clone: Antigen: not known. Additional DNA sequences in this sample encode the identical CDR3.

Measured with immunoSEQ multiplex PCR; TCRdb has only the in-frame clones, and not every one. The sample lists under 150,000 clones, approximately 93% occurring once. Germline V gene sequence: CDR1 MDHEN, CDR2 SYDVKM. This CDR3 contains 13 residues. V dropped 3 bases and J dropped 2 bases, with 7 bases sitting between them. This receptor was obtained from an adult in good health. The chain joins TRBV28 to TRBJ1-2; possible D gene TRBD1, 6 bases. This specimen was peripheral blood, taken on day 0 of AZD1222 vaccination. DNA for the CDR3: TGTGCCAGCAGTTTCGGACAGAACTATGGCTACACCTTC. Translating gives CASSFGQNYGYTF.